The clone carrying this T cell receptor beta chain has a count of ten or more. As yet, its antigen is unknown. Ophthalmopathy donors were characterized by moderate-to-severe activity, CAS of at least 3, NOSPECS of at least 4, and duration under 3 months. Isolation of PBMCs was performed using around 9.1 ml of fresh peripheral blood. Amplification targeted the TCR beta CDR3 regions, with RNA transcripts as the source material. Investigators did first-round RT-PCR with HTBI primers, then second-round multiplex PCR. TCRdb called the multiplex PCR reads again in MiXCR, with one record for every CDR3 protein. This sample carries 200,000 to 250,000 distinct CDR3 sequences, around 30% of them seen once, and the ten largest clones take around 10%. CDR3 length equals 15 residues. The V end was cut by 1 base, the J end by 2 bases, with 9 bases between. Germline-derived CDR1 and CDR2 are LNHDA and SQIVND (reference sequence).

The data originate from a study of Graves' ophthalmopathy and Graves' hyperthyroidism. The study, taken as a whole, reports: For predicting ophthalmopathy progression, the model had 60% to 71% sensitivity and 72% to 75% specificity.

Sequences were obtained from peripheral blood. This clonotype originated in a man aged 50 to 59 with Graves' ophthalmopathy. The V call is TRBV19, the J call TRBJ1-5, with unresolved D. The CDR3 loop reads CASSIGGWGNQPQHF. The CDR3 DNA follows: TGTGCCAGTAGTATAGGGGGTTGGGGCAATCAGCCCCAGCATTTT.